This entry concerns a single T cell receptor beta chain. Its binding antigen is unknown. One base away there is no much larger clone; base qualities are not given. The trial excluded patients who had a history of autoimmune disease or who were on systemic immunosuppression. Peripheral blood for TCR sequencing was collected from all dose cohorts at baseline, on cycle 4 day 1, and on cycle 7 day 1. Samples came from an open-label, multicenter, first-in-human phase I dose-escalation trial of ivuxolimab. Adults with locally advanced or metastatic head and neck squamous cell, hepatocellular, melanoma or renal cell carcinoma were enrolled in the trial. Before TCR sequencing, CD4+ T cells and CD8+ T cells from peripheral blood were sorted into separate populations. The data derive from a study of OX40 agonist ivuxolimab in advanced cancers. Regarding the complete study: Ivuxolimab was an agonistic, fully human IgG2 monoclonal antibody directed against OX40 (CD134), a costimulatory receptor. Intravenous ivuxolimab was administered to patients every 2 weeks at six dose levels: 0.01, 0.1, 0.3, 1.5, 3 and 10 mg/kg. Of the roughly 52 dose-escalation patients, hepatocellular carcinoma was present in around 19, melanoma in some 15, renal cell carcinoma in 9 and head and neck cancer in 9. A male proportion of roughly 80% and a mean age of 60 years, ranging from roughly 23 to 80, were recorded for the dose-escalation cohort. Prior anti-PD-1, anti-PD-L1 or anti-CTLA-4 therapy was permitted, and checkpoint inhibitors had been received by under 50% of dose-escalation patients. Partial responses were achieved by three dose-escalation patients, of whom one had hepatocellular carcinoma and two had cutaneous melanoma. The point of sequencing TCRbeta in the periphery was to test whether ivuxolimab changed TCR sequence diversity and drove clonal T-cell expansion. The paper describes the monotherapy dose-escalation part (N ≈ 50 patients) of the phase I trial of ivuxolimab. The study at large found these results: Low levels of normalized T-cell clonal expansion were also seen in some patients who did not respond. In partial responders in the 0.1-3.0 mg/kg groups, normalized peripheral clonal expansion was found to be among the lowest, especially among CD8+ T cells. Which antigens the clonally expanded peripheral T cells were specific for was not determined. After ivuxolimab, more expanded clones were found on average in CD8+ T cells than in CD4+ T cells. At doses from 0.1 to 3.0 mg/kg, clonal expansion was seen in both CD4+ and CD8+ blood T cells between baseline and week 6.

Counted from cysteine to phenylalanine, this CDR3 has 15 amino acids. CDR3 DNA is the only sequence kept; it has 45 bases, read in frame from the first base. Germline trimming: 6 bases from V, 4 bases from J; junction bases outside gene matches: 8. In the germline V gene (reference sequence), CDR1 corresponds to LNHDA and CDR2 to SQIVND. To sequence the TCRbeta CDR3 region, genomic DNA was isolated from the sorted cells. TCRbeta CDR3 regions were sequenced using the immunoSEQ Assay. Not all clones reach the TCRdb copy of this immuneACCESS table, which keeps in-frame sequences only. Checked studies attribute under half of the gap to unresolved V genes and leave the rest unexplained. This sample is represented by about 50,000 clones; about 86% of them were singletons. The ten largest clones capture 3% of the sample.

The source was CD4+ or CD8+ T cells sorted from blood, collected in a trial of the OX40 agonist ivuxolimab. The clonotype was recovered from an adult with an advanced solid tumor such as melanoma, head and neck, liver or kidney cancer. The sequence joins TRBV19 to TRBJ2-1, with 8 bases aligning to TRBD2. The bases are TGTGCCAGTAGGACCCCCGGGGGGGTTTACAATGAGCAGTTCTTC. It codes for CASRTPGGVYNEQFF.